The 18 T cell receptor beta chains presented below share a single source sample, sequenced in a study of blood T cells in healthy people across ages (dated by TCRdb to about 2015). The library was made by 5' RACE. These reads were obtained on an Illumina HiSeq 2500. A second about 7 to 11 cycle PCR used a sample-barcoded 5' primer and a J-beta primer mix. TCRdb reran the public reads through fastp at Q25 and MiXCR, keeping productive beta chains. All rows with the same CDR3 protein become a single entry with the most common DNA and genes. For this sample the table gives a few hundred thousand distinct CDR3 sequences, of which about 25% were detected only once. The ten largest clones capture about 18% of the sample. Source material: blood. The receptors originated from a woman aged 65 to 85 in good health.

This rearrangement joins TRBV18 to TRBJ1-2; TRBD1 aligns across 8 bases. The CDR3 runs 15 residues. Germline values: CDR1 KGHSH, CDR2 LQKENI. V shed 6 bases and J 2 bases; nucleotides not matched to a gene: 8. The CDR3 sequence is CASSQYRGSNYGYTF. The CDR3 DNA reads as TGTGCCAGCTCGCAGTACAGGGGGTCGAACTATGGCTACACCTTC.

This sequence joins TRBV7-2 and TRBJ2-3; D may be TRBD1 (6 bases). Germline loops: CDR1 SGHTA, CDR2 FQGNSA. The V and J ends lost 1 base and 2 bases respectively, with 10 bases between them. The CDR3 contains 15 residues. CDR3 sequence: CASSLDRAYTDTQYF. As DNA, the CDR3 is TGTGCCAGCAGCTTAGACAGGGCCTACACAGATACGCAGTATTTT.

There are a few counts of this clonotype. The chain has TRBV7-2 and TRBJ2-5, with D perhaps TRBD2 (7 bases). Trimming cost V 8 bases and J 4 bases, with 11 bases left between them. The CDR3 length is 12 residues. Germline-derived CDR1 and CDR2 are SGHTA and FQGNSA. In nucleotides, the CDR3 is TGTGCCAGCGGGGGGGCGCGAGAGACCCAGTACTTC. It specifies CASGGARETQYF.

V usage is TRBV20-1 and J usage is TRBJ2-5; possibly TRBD1 for D (5 bases). V was cut by 0 bases and J by 1 base, with 9 bases left in between. The CDR3 is made up of 14 amino acids. Per the germline V gene, CDR1 is DFQATT and CDR2 is SNEGSKA (reference sequence). The CDR3 region is CSARDPQVQETQYF. DNA for the CDR3: TGCAGTGCTAGAGATCCACAGGTCCAAGAGACCCAGTACTTC.

V is TRBV20-1 and J is TRBJ2-2, with 10 bases that match TRBD1. Trimming at V came to 5 bases and at J to 2 bases, leaving 8 bases not matched to a gene. The CDR3 contains 16 residues. CDR1 and CDR2 (germline): DFQATT, SNEGSKA (reference sequence). The chain's CDR3 is CSARGGQGPNTGELFF. In DNA form, the CDR3 reads TGCAGTGCTCGCGGGGGACAGGGGCCTAACACCGGGGAGCTGTTTTTT.

The genes are TRBV28 and TRBJ1-2; the match to TRBD1 covers 9 bases. This CDR3 spans 18 amino acids. Germline V gives CDR1 MDHEN, CDR2 SYDVKM. With 4 bases clipped from V and 2 bases from J, the junction kept 14 bases outside the gene matches. The CDR3 bases are TGTGCCAGCAGTTCGCTCCGGGACAGGGCCCTCCTCAACTATGGCTACACCTTC. Protein: CASSSLRDRALLNYGYTF.

This clonotype was counted between two and nine times. CDR3 DNA: TGTGCCACCAGCAGAGATAGCACGGGGGGGGCGAGATCACCCCTCCACTTT. This gives the protein CATSRDSTGGARSPLHF. The chain recombines TRBV15 with TRBJ1-6, with TRBD1 as a possible D gene (6 bases). This CDR3 region has 17 residues. The V and J ends lost 0 bases and 10 bases respectively, with 19 bases between them. Germline V lookup: CDR1 LNHNV, CDR2 YYDKDF (reference sequence).

The table lists this clonotype with many counts. The rearrangement uses TRBV5-5 and TRBJ2-1; no definite D call. Germline V gene data show CDR1 as SGHKS and CDR2 as YYEKEE (reference sequence). CDR3 length: 12 residues. V was shortened by 5 bases and J by 3 bases, with 6 bases between the two germline ends. This chain's CDR3 is CASSVVYNEQFF. CDR3 DNA sequence: TGTGCCAGCAGTGTCGTCTACAATGAGCAGTTCTTC.

The V call is TRBV5-1, the J call TRBJ2-3; D uncertain. This CDR3 spans 17 amino acids. Germline assignment: CDR1 SGHRS and CDR2 YFSETQ. V lost 0 bases and J lost 1, with 15 bases in between. This CDR3 reads CASSLGASSGGTDTQYF. The CDR3 coding sequence is TGCGCCAGCAGCTTGGGGGCGTCTTCTGGGGGCACAGATACGCAGTATTTT.

CDR3 sequence reads: CASSFNAGGRLFF. DNA for the CDR3: TGTGCCAGCAGCTTCAATGCCGGGGGGCGGCTGTTTTTT. The V gene is TRBV7-2, the J gene TRBJ1-4, with TRBD1 as a possible D gene (6 bases). Germline values: CDR1 SGHTA, CDR2 FQGNSA. Deletions cut 3 bases from V and 14 bases from J, with 16 bases between. This CDR3 has 13 residues.

The CDR3 loop reads CASSITMTVNYGYTF. For the CDR3, the DNA is TGTGCCAGTAGTATTACCATGACAGTCAACTATGGCTACACCTTC. The chain carries TRBV19 and TRBJ1-2, with D possibly TRBD1 on 5 matching bases. This CDR3 spans 15 amino acids. The V end was cut by 3 bases, the J end by 2 bases, with 13 bases between. Germline loops: CDR1 LNHDA, CDR2 SQIVND (reference sequence). The full variable domain, with the rest looked up from reference TRBV19 and TRBJ1-2, is DGGITQSPKYLFRKEGQNVTLSCEQNLNHDAMYWYRQDPGQGLRLIYYSQIVNDFQKGDIAEGYSVSREKKESFPLTVTSAQKNPTAFYLCASSITMTVNYGYTFGSGTRLTVV.

The chain uses TRBV29-1 and TRBJ2-5; D may be TRBD1 or TRBD2 (5 bases each). The J call is in doubt because the DNA end fits TRBJ2-1 better. Germline lookup yields CDR1 SQVTM and CDR2 ANQGSEA. The CDR3 has 13 amino acids. The CDR3 DNA reads TGCAGCGTTGACGGGGCGGGTGGAGTGGAGCAGTTCTTC. This codes for CSVDGAGGVEQFF.

There are many counts of this clonotype. The gene calls are TRBV20-1 and TRBJ2-1; D unclear. CDR1 is DFQATT, CDR2 SNEGSKA, per germline (reference sequence). This CDR3 contains 14 residues. V was shortened by 5 bases and J by 4 bases, with 15 bases between the two germline ends. CDR3 DNA sequence: TGCAGTGCTCCAGAGGTCCTAGATTACAATGAGCAGTTCTTC. Protein: CSAPEVLDYNEQFF.

A few counts support this clonotype. The chain uses TRBV4-3 and TRBJ2-7, with D possibly matching TRBD2 (6 bases). The V gene's germline CDR1 is LGHNA and CDR2 YSLEER. The V and J ends lost 3 bases and 6 bases respectively, with 12 bases between them. This CDR3 region has 13 residues. This chain's CDR3 is CASSQETSFEQYF. The CDR3 DNA reads TGCGCCAGCAGCCAGGAGACTAGTTTCGAGCAGTACTTC.

V is TRBV29-1 and J is TRBJ2-5, with D perhaps matching TRBD1 or TRBD2 (5 bases each). Germline lookup yields CDR1 SQVTM and CDR2 ANQGSEA. This CDR3 is built from 13 residues. Trimming took off 3 bases at V and 4 bases at J, with 12 bases between the two ends. CDR3 DNA sequence: TGCAGCGTTGAGACGGGAAGGGGAGAGACCCAGTACTTC. It translates to CSVETGRGETQYF.

This sequence joins TRBV20-1 and TRBJ2-3; D is undetermined. The CDR3 is made up of 13 amino acids. Germline CDR1 reads DFQATT; CDR2 reads SNEGSKA (reference sequence). V lost 2 bases and J 9 bases, leaving 15 bases between the germline ends. The CDR3 coding sequence is TGCAGTGCTAGACATCCTTTACAGCAGACGCAGTATTTT. Its protein product is CSARHPLQQTQYF.

This chain connects TRBV5-1 to TRBJ1-6; D not certain. This CDR3 has 14 residues. The germline V gene encodes CDR1 SGHRS and CDR2 YFSETQ. V was shortened by 4 bases and J by 7 bases, with 12 bases between the two germline ends. CDR3 sequence (DNA): TGCGCCAGCAGCCTAGACAACGGCAATTCACCCCTCCACTTT. Amino acid sequence: CASSLDNGNSPLHF.

This clonotype was seen many times. V and J are TRBV18 and TRBJ2-3; D is unresolved. The CDR3 extends over 13 amino acids. Germline lookup yields CDR1 KGHSH and CDR2 LQKENI. V lost 4 bases and J lost 2, with 7 bases in between. The CDR3 region is CASSQTVTDTQYF. The CDR3 region has the DNA TGTGCCAGCTCACAGACCGTCACAGATACGCAGTATTTT. The entire variable domain, with the rest obtained from reference TRBV18 and TRBJ2-3, is as follows: NAGVMQNPRHLVRRRGQEARLRCSPMKGHSHVYWYRQLPEEGLKFMVYLQKENIIDESGMPKERFSAEFPKEGPSILRIQQVVRGDSAAYFCASSQTVTDTQYFGPGTRLTVL.